This T cell receptor beta chain was profiled in a study of OX40 agonist ivuxolimab in advanced cancers. Regarding the complete study: Ivuxolimab was an agonistic, fully human IgG2 monoclonal antibody directed against OX40 (CD134), a costimulatory receptor. Intravenous ivuxolimab was administered to patients every 2 weeks at six dose levels: 0.01, 0.1, 0.3, 1.5, 3 and 10 mg/kg. Of the 50 to 55 dose-escalation patients, hepatocellular carcinoma was present in about 20, melanoma in around 15, renal cell carcinoma in 9 and head and neck cancer in 9. A male proportion of around 80% and a mean age of 60 years, ranging from about 20 to 79, were recorded for the dose-escalation cohort. Patients were allowed to have had prior anti-PD-1, anti-PD-L1 or anti-CTLA-4 therapy, and approximately 40% of the dose-escalation patients had been treated with checkpoint inhibitors. Partial responses occurred in three dose-escalation patients: two with cutaneous melanoma and one with hepatocellular carcinoma. The purpose of peripheral TCRbeta sequencing was to test whether ivuxolimab changed TCR sequence diversity and led to clonal T-cell expansion. The paper covers the monotherapy dose-escalation part of the phase I ivuxolimab trial, which included N of about 51 patients.

Genomic DNA was isolated from the sorted cells so that the TCRbeta CDR3 region could be sequenced. The immunoSEQ Assay was used for sequencing of TCRbeta CDR3 regions. The clones in this table, taken by TCRdb from immuneACCESS, are in-frame only. Not every clone is retained; where verified, under half of the shortfall comes from an unresolved V gene, and the cause of the rest is unknown. The sample table records tens of thousands of clones; about four fifths of these occur just once. 2% to 2.5% of the sample goes to the ten largest clones. Overall study results and their limits: At doses of 0.1 to 3.0 mg/kg, clonal expansion of both CD4+ and CD8+ blood T cells was observed from baseline to week 6. In the 0.1-3.0 mg/kg groups, partial responders were among the patients with the lowest normalized peripheral clonal expansion, particularly in CD8+ T cells. The antigen specificity of the peripheral T cells that underwent clonal expansion was not determined. Low levels of normalized T-cell clonal expansion were also seen in some patients who did not respond. On average, CD8+ T cells showed more expanded clones than CD4+ T cells after ivuxolimab.

To note about this clone: Its specific antigen is unknown. No base quality values were provided; no much bigger clone lies one nucleotide off.

The trial excluded patients who had a history of autoimmune disease or who were on systemic immunosuppression. Peripheral blood for TCR sequencing was collected from all dose cohorts at baseline, on cycle 4 day 1, and on cycle 7 day 1. The samples were drawn from a first-in-human, open-label, multicenter phase I dose-escalation trial of ivuxolimab. Adults with locally advanced or metastatic head and neck squamous cell, hepatocellular, melanoma or renal cell carcinoma were enrolled in the trial. CD4+ and CD8+ T cells were sorted separately from peripheral blood before TCR sequencing. The germline V gene supplies CDR1 SGHTA and CDR2 FQGNSA. The CDR3 goes from the cysteine to the phenylalanine over 18 residues. The kept DNA is CDR3 alone, 54 bases in frame from the first base. V loses 1 base at its end and J loses 6 bases; junction bases beyond the gene matches: 18.

This clonotype was sampled from an adult with an advanced solid tumor such as melanoma, head and neck, liver or kidney cancer. The sequences come from CD4+ or CD8+ T cells sorted from blood, collected in a trial of the OX40 agonist ivuxolimab. This chain is built from TRBV7-2 and TRBJ2-7; 7 bases in between match TRBD1. The CDR3 reads as follows: CASSLEGAGLTIRREQYF. The DNA sequence reads TGTGCCAGCAGCTTAGAGGGGGCCGGACTGACTATTCGACGCGAGCAGTACTTC.